This TCR beta chain stems from a study of Ad26.COV2.S vaccination and SARS-CoV-2 variants. The study's findings and limits: Assessments of TCR breadth and depth may have underestimated the total T cell responses. Recipients of vaccine and of placebo showed similar breadth of their non-spike TCR repertoires.

This clone was seen just once. Its antigen is still unknown. Measured with immunoSEQ multiplex PCR; TCRdb has only the in-frame clones, and not every one. The table records about 380,000 clones, 80% to 90% of them present only once. Treatment specified: over 15 received Ad26.COV2.S at low or high dose, single or two shots; 5 received placebo; per-sample allocation not given. Sampling happened 63 days after the first vaccine or placebo injection. Vaccination employed an Ad26 vector expressing the Wuhan-strain SARS-CoV-2 spike. The germline V and J ends were trimmed by 1 base and 1 base, with 15 bases remaining between them. Germline-derived CDR1 and CDR2 are SGHRS and YFSETQ. CDR3 size: 17 residues.

This rearrangement joins TRBV5-1 to TRBJ2-1; TRBD1 might be the D (5 bases). The sequenced sample was peripheral blood, obtained in a trial of Ad26.COV2.S vaccine versus placebo. The receptor comes from a person between 18 and 59 years old who received the Ad26.COV2.S COVID-19 vaccine or a placebo. The CDR3 DNA follows: TGCGCCAGCAGCTTGTATTCAGGGTCAGGGTCCTACAATGAGCAGTTCTTC. This gives the protein CASSLYSGSGSYNEQFF.